The 20 T cell receptor beta chains presented below share a single source sample, sequenced in a study of blood T cells in healthy people across ages (dated by TCRdb to about 2015). Libraries were prepared through 5' RACE. The run used an Illumina HiSeq 2500. A second PCR of roughly 7 to 11 cycles was performed with a sample-barcoded 5' primer and a J-beta primer mix. Using fastp at Q25 and MiXCR, TCRdb reprocessed the public reads and kept productive beta chains. All rows with the same CDR3 protein become a single entry with the most common DNA and genes. This sample comprises some 1.1 million distinct CDR3 sequences, 35% to 45% of them detected only once. Of the sample, over 10% falls within the top ten clones. Sequencing was carried out using blood. The receptors here all came from a man aged 18 to 29 in good health.

This clonotype was picked up a small number of times. The chain joins TRBV20-1 to TRBJ2-5; 7 bases map to TRBD1. The CDR3 sequence is 13 residues long. Per germline, CDR1 DFQATT and CDR2 SNEGSKA (reference sequence). V gave up 5 bases and J gave up 3 bases; unmatched junction bases: 6. The CDR3 bases are TGCAGTGCTCCTACAGGGGTAAAAGAGACCCAGTACTTC. As protein: CSAPTGVKETQYF.

To note about this clonotype: Since a much larger clone is just one base distant, this may be a read error. This chain uses TRBV6-1 with TRBJ2-5; 10 bases line up with TRBD2. The CDR3 extends over 15 amino acids. J lost 11 bases, V lost 1 base, and 10 bases had no gene match. Germline V CDR1 and CDR2: MNHNS, SASEGT. DNA of the CDR3: TGTGCCAGCAGTGAAGAAGCGGGGGGGCCGGATGAGCAGTACTTC. As protein: CASSEEAGGPDEQYF.

Only a few counts were recorded for this clonotype. The chain has TRBV4-2 and TRBJ2-5; no definite D call. The CDR3 spans 15 residues. The V gene's germline CDR1 is LGHNA and CDR2 YNFKEQ. V was cut by 4 bases and J by 0 bases, with 12 bases left in between. CDR3 sequence (DNA): TGTGCCAGCAGCCCTTCCCCCGCGGACCAAGAGACCCAGTACTTC. This encodes CASSPSPADQETQYF.

This chain uses TRBV24-1 with TRBJ1-2; the D is unclear. The CDR3 has 19 amino acids. Trimming pared 1 base from V and 0 bases from J, leaving 20 bases between. The V gene's germline CDR1 is KGHDR and CDR2 SFDVKD. CDR3 amino acids: CATSDFIVRKPTSNYGYTF. CDR3 bases: TGTGCCACCAGTGATTTTATTGTAAGGAAGCCAACCTCTAACTATGGCTACACCTTC.

This clonotype was seen a few times. The chain is built from TRBV4-2 and TRBJ1-2; no clear D. Germline V gives CDR1 LGHNA, CDR2 YNFKEQ. The CDR3 loop spans 15 amino acids. V was shortened by 3 bases and J by 6 bases, with 17 bases between the two germline ends. The CDR3 protein is CASSQNKGRFDGYTF. DNA for the CDR3: TGTGCCAGCAGCCAGAATAAAGGGAGGTTTGATGGCTACACCTTC.

This clonotype occurred a few times. The chain joins TRBV5-5 to TRBJ1-4; a possible D gene is TRBD1 (5 bases). Germline CDR1 SGHKS, CDR2 YYEKEE (reference sequence). Deletions cut 0 bases from V and 1 base from J, with 10 bases between. There are 16 residues in the CDR3. The CDR3 nucleotides read TGTGCCAGCAGCTTGGCCCCAGGGAGAACTAATGAAAAACTGTTTTTT. This sequence encodes CASSLAPGRTNEKLFF. Supplemented by reference TRBV5-5 and TRBJ1-4, the full variable domain reads DAGVTQSPTHLIKTRGQQVTLRCSPISGHKSVSWYQQVLGQGPQFIFQYYEKEERGRGNFPDRFSARQFPNYSSELNVNALLLGDSALYLCASSLAPGRTNEKLFFGSGTQLSVL.

Worth noting for this clonotype: The junction shows a germline mismatch at one end, possibly a read error. The V gene is TRBV7-2, the J gene TRBJ2-1, with D possibly TRBD1 on 6 matching bases. The CDR3 is 15 residues long. Germline CDR1 SGHTA, CDR2 FQGNSA. The CDR3 nucleotides are TGTGCCGGCAGCCGACAGGTGAGCTCCTACAATGAGCAGTTCTTC. This sequence encodes CAGSRQVSSYNEQFF.

This clonotype came up a few times. This rearrangement joins TRBV12-3 or TRBV12-4 to TRBJ1-2; D is possibly TRBD1 (6 bases). There are 15 residues in the CDR3. Trimming took off 2 bases at V and 4 bases at J, with 14 bases between the two ends. CDR3 sequence (DNA): TGTGCCAGCAGTTTACGGGCAGGGGTGGGCTATGGCTACACCTTC. Its translation is CASSLRAGVGYGYTF.

This clonotype has more than one count but fewer than ten. The V and J genes are TRBV6-1 and TRBJ1-5, with D perhaps TRBD1 (6 bases). CDR1 is MNHNS and CDR2 is SASEGT in the germline V gene. With 7 bases removed from V and 6 bases from J, the gap between germline ends came to 22 bases. The CDR3 has 16 amino acids. The CDR3 bases are TGTGCCAGCACCTCCCGCGAGGGGGTCGCAAGTCAGCCCCAGCATTTT. Translating it yields CASTSREGVASQPQHF.

This chain uses TRBV6-2 or TRBV6-3 with TRBJ2-7; D possibly corresponds to TRBD1 (6 bases). Germline V lookup: CDR1 MNHEY, CDR2 SVGEGT. V lost 2 bases and J lost 6, with 14 bases in between. The CDR3 consists of 14 residues. The DNA for the CDR3 is TGTGCCAGCAGTTACAACAGGGAGAAAGGCGAGCAGTACTTC. Protein product: CASSYNREKGEQYF.

V usage is TRBV4-1 and J usage is TRBJ2-1, with D possibly TRBD2 on 6 matching bases. Trimming left V 3 bases short and J 3 bases short, with 9 bases between. The germline CDR1 and CDR2 sequences are MGHRA and YSYEKL. This CDR3 comprises 14 residues. The CDR3 nucleotides read TGCGCCAGCAGCCACGTCGGGGGCTACAATGAGCAGTTCTTC. The encoded protein is CASSHVGGYNEQFF.

V gene TRBV29-1 combines with J gene TRBJ1-2; no definite D call. Germline values: CDR1 SQVTM, CDR2 ANQGSEA. CDR3 length: 11 residues. The ends were cut back, 4 bases at V and 6 bases at J, with 9 bases in the middle. The CDR3 protein is CSVAAGDGYTF. CDR3 in DNA: TGCAGCGTTGCGGCAGGTGATGGCTACACCTTC.

The chain carries TRBV20-1 and TRBJ1-5; possibly TRBD1 for D (5 bases). Germline V gives CDR1 DFQATT, CDR2 SNEGSKA (reference sequence). Trimming removed 6 bases from V and 0 bases from J, with 9 bases in between. This CDR3 is built from 13 residues. Here the CDR3 reads CSALQDSNQPQHF. CDR3 bases: TGCAGTGCCTTACAGGATAGCAATCAGCCCCAGCATTTT.

This clonotype was detected a few times. The rearrangement joins TRBV27 to TRBJ2-1; D is tentatively TRBD1 or TRBD2 (6 bases each). V was pared by 5 bases and J by 4 bases, with 12 bases between. The CDR3 consists of 14 residues. CDR1 is MNHEY and CDR2 is SMNVEV in the germline V gene (reference sequence). The CDR3 sequence: CASSTGAGYNEQFF. CDR3 DNA sequence: TGTGCCAGCAGTACGGGGGCGGGTTACAATGAGCAGTTCTTC.

Only a few counts were recorded for this clonotype. The rearrangement uses TRBV7-9 and TRBJ2-2; 7 nucleotides match TRBD1. The CDR3 has 15 amino acids. Germline lookup yields CDR1 SEHNR and CDR2 FQNEAQ (reference sequence). Losses at the gene ends were 4 bases for V and 4 bases for J; bases not matched to a gene: 6. The CDR3: CASSSGTELTGELFF. CDR3 sequence (DNA): TGTGCCAGCAGCTCCGGGACAGAGCTCACCGGGGAGCTGTTTTTT.

This clonotype was found many times. V is TRBV6-5 and J is TRBJ1-5; D call uncertain. The germline V gene has CDR1 MNHEY and CDR2 SVGAGI. Trimming stripped 6 bases from V and 1 base from J, with 7 bases between. The CDR3 consists of 13 residues. CDR3 DNA: TGTGCCAGCAGCGGCAGGAGCAATCAGCCCCAGCATTTT. Protein product: CASSGRSNQPQHF.

V gene TRBV5-6 combines with J gene TRBJ2-4, with D unresolved. V was shortened by 4 bases and J by 0 bases, with 8 bases between the two germline ends. The CDR3 loop spans 14 amino acids. Germline V lookup: CDR1 SGHDT, CDR2 YYEEEE. For the CDR3, the DNA is TGTGCCAGCAGCAATCCCCTAGCCAAAAACATTCAGTACTTC. Its translation is CASSNPLAKNIQYF.

The genes are TRBV7-9 and TRBJ1-2; D is possibly TRBD1 (6 bases). Trimming took 2 bases from V and 6 from J, leaving 16 bases between them. Germline V gives CDR1 SEHNR, CDR2 FQNEAQ (reference sequence). This CDR3 is built from 15 residues. The CDR3 nucleotides read TGTGCCAGCAGCTTACGTGGGGGGCCCTCGGATGGCTACACCTTC. Protein sequence: CASSLRGGPSDGYTF.

This clonotype appeared a few times. The chain links TRBV27 to TRBJ1-1, with a tentative D call TRBD1 (6 bases). V dropped 4 bases and J dropped 0 bases, with 12 bases sitting between them. The CDR3 is 15 residues long. Germline CDR1 MNHEY, CDR2 SMNVEV (reference sequence). CDR3 in amino acids: CASSSRTDLNTEAFF. The CDR3 DNA follows: TGTGCCAGCAGTTCCCGGACAGATTTGAACACTGAAGCTTTCTTT.

J is TRBJ2-3 and V is TRBV28, with 10 bases lining up with TRBD1. The CDR3 has 13 amino acids. V shed 8 bases and J 4 bases; nucleotides not matched to a gene: 3. Germline CDR1 and CDR2: MDHEN and SYDVKM. CDR3 sequence reads: CASRDRGADTQYF. The CDR3 region has the DNA TGTGCCAGCCGGGACAGGGGAGCAGATACGCAGTATTTT. The variable domain in full, completed from reference TRBV28 and TRBJ2-3, reads DVKVTQSSRYLVKRTGEKVFLECVQDMDHENMFWYRQDPGLGLRLIYFSYDVKMKEKGDIPEGYSVSREKKERFSLILESASTNQTSMYLCASRDRGADTQYFGPGTRLTVL.